What follows are 20 T cell receptor beta chains derived from one specimen sequenced in a study of shared clonotypes between healthy human individuals. TCRdb keeps only in-frame clones here, not all; method: immunoSEQ multiplex PCR. This table has fewer than 1.6 million clones, 98% to 99% appearing once. Sequenced input: naive CD4+ T cells sorted from blood. The sample's subset: CD45RA+ positively selected. The receptors stem from a man aged 25 to 45 in good health.

This clone was counted once. The chain recombines TRBV5-4 with TRBJ2-7, with D possibly being TRBD2 (5 bases). Trimming pared 2 bases from V and 2 bases from J, leaving 14 bases between. CDR1 and CDR2 from the germline V gene are SGHNT and YYREEE (reference sequence). There are 15 residues in the CDR3. The DNA for the CDR3 is TGTGCCAGCAGCTTTGGGCCGGGAACCACCTACGAGCAGTACTTC. Amino acid sequence: CASSFGPGTTYEQYF.

The chain recombines TRBV5-1 with TRBJ1-3; D possibly corresponds to TRBD1 (5 bases). Trimming took off 4 bases at V and 3 bases at J, with 14 bases between the two ends. Germline V lookup: CDR1 SGHRS, CDR2 YFSETQ. CDR3 length equals 15 residues. DNA of the CDR3: TGCGCCAGCAGCCCCGACGTGCAGGGTGGAAACACCATATATTTT. The encoded protein is CASSPDVQGGNTIYF.

The count of this clone is one. This CDR3 is also generated by other DNA sequences in the sample. This rearrangement joins TRBV7-2 to TRBJ1-1, with D possibly TRBD1 on 5 matching bases. The V end lost 5 bases, the J end lost 1 base, and 8 bases lay between the germline ends. The germline gives CDR1 SGHTA, CDR2 FQGNSA. The CDR3 runs to 13 residues. The CDR3 nucleotides are TGTGCCAGCAGCCGCGACAGGAACACTGAAGCTTTCTTT. It encodes CASSRDRNTEAFF.

As for this clone: The sample holds other DNA sequences that translate to the same CDR3. The gene calls are TRBV28 and TRBJ2-7, with 8 positions matching TRBD2. CDR1 is MDHEN and CDR2 is SYDVKM in the germline V gene. The CDR3 consists of 14 residues. V shed 2 bases and J 2 bases; nucleotides not matched to a gene: 2. CDR3 coding DNA: TGTGCCAGCAGTTTAGCGGGAGGTGCCTACGAGCAGTACTTC. Protein sequence: CASSLAGGAYEQYF.

With respect to this clone: Other DNA sequences in the sample encode the same CDR3. This rearrangement joins TRBV2 to TRBJ2-1; the D is unclear. CDR1 and CDR2 (germline): SNHLY, FYNNEI. The CDR3 has 12 residues. V was shortened by 1 base and J by 4 bases, with 2 bases between the two germline ends. The CDR3 sequence is CASSEGYNEQFF. The CDR3 DNA reads TGTGCCAGCAGTGAAGGATACAATGAGCAGTTCTTC.

The V and J genes are TRBV6-1 and TRBJ2-2, with TRBD2 identical over 10 bases. The CDR3 covers 16 residues. In germline, CDR1 is MNHNS, CDR2 SASEGT. V lost 2 bases, J lost 4 bases, and 4 bases stayed unmatched. CDR3 loop: CASSEPSGRGTGELFF. The CDR3 bases are TGTGCCAGCAGTGAACCCAGCGGGAGGGGCACCGGGGAGCTGTTTTTT.

This sequence joins TRBV19 and TRBJ2-7, with TRBD2 matching 8 bases. This CDR3 is built from 14 residues. Germline loops: CDR1 LNHDA, CDR2 SQIVND (reference sequence). With V trimmed by 4 bases and J by 2 bases, 4 bases remained unmatched. The DNA for the CDR3 is TGTGCCAGTAGTAGGACTAGCCGTACCTACGAGCAGTACTTC. This codes for CASSRTSRTYEQYF.

The chain combines TRBV6-5 with TRBJ2-2, with no clear D. The CDR3 is 15 residues long. Germline CDR1 MNHEY, CDR2 SVGAGI. V lost 0 bases and J lost 6, with 11 bases in between. DNA for the CDR3: TGTGCCAGCAGTTACTCGAGCATGGTCCCCGGGGAGCTGTTTTTT. It translates to CASSYSSMVPGELFF.

The chain links TRBV11-2 to TRBJ2-7; D not certain. There are 15 residues in the CDR3. The V gene's germline CDR1 is SGHAT and CDR2 FQNNGV. Trimming left V 5 bases short and J 1 base short, with 15 bases between. The chain's CDR3 is CASSLRPVWSYEQYF. The CDR3 DNA is TGTGCCAGCAGCCTCAGGCCAGTTTGGTCCTACGAGCAGTACTTC.

V is TRBV5-4 and J is TRBJ2-3; the D gene is possibly TRBD2 (5 bases). The ends were cut back, 1 base at V and 8 bases at J, with 20 bases in the middle. The CDR3 spans 16 residues. Germline CDR1 is SGHNT and CDR2 is YYREEE (reference sequence). The CDR3, as DNA: TGTGCCAGCAGCTTGTTACCTAGTACTAGTACGGGTACGCAGTATTTT. This codes for CASSLLPSTSTGTQYF.

V gene TRBV18 combines with J gene TRBJ2-7; weak D call: TRBD2 (5 bases). V was pared by 1 base and J by 5 bases, with 12 bases between. Germline V lookup: CDR1 KGHSH, CDR2 LQKENI. The CDR3 consists of 14 residues. Here the CDR3 reads CASSPLSIGDEQYF. CDR3 nucleotide sequence: TGTGCCAGCTCACCACTATCCATCGGGGACGAGCAGTACTTC. The full variable domain, with the rest looked up from reference TRBV18 and TRBJ2-7, is NAGVMQNPRHLVRRRGQEARLRCSPMKGHSHVYWYRQLPEEGLKFMVYLQKENIIDESGMPKERFSAEFPKEGPSILRIQQVVRGDSAAYFCASSPLSIGDEQYFGPGTRLTVT.

This rearrangement joins TRBV5-1 to TRBJ1-1, with D possibly TRBD1 on 5 matching bases. The V end lost 4 bases, the J end lost 10 bases, and 26 bases lay between the germline ends. The CDR3 runs 16 residues. Germline loops: CDR1 SGHRS, CDR2 YFSETQ. The CDR3 region is CASSQGQLGGTRRAFF. The CDR3 DNA is TGCGCCAGCAGCCAGGGCCAGTTAGGCGGAACCCGCAGAGCTTTCTTT. The full variable domain, rest sourced from reference TRBV5-1 and TRBJ1-1, is KAGVTQTPRYLIKTRGQQVTLSCSPISGHRSVSWYQQTPGQGLQFLFEYFSETQRNKGNFPGRFSGRQFSNSRSEMNVSTLELGDSALYLCASSQGQLGGTRRAFFGQGTRLTVV.

J is TRBJ2-3 and V is TRBV11-2, with TRBD2 matching 9 bases. The CDR3 extends over 15 amino acids. Per germline, CDR1 SGHAT and CDR2 FQNNGV. The V gene end was trimmed by 4 bases and the J gene end by 3 bases; junction bases not matched to a gene: 5. The CDR3 protein is CASSWSSGRTDTQYF. The DNA for the CDR3 is TGTGCCAGCAGCTGGTCCAGCGGGAGGACAGATACGCAGTATTTT.

The V gene is TRBV5-1, the J gene TRBJ2-2; 10 bases match TRBD2. There are 15 residues in the CDR3. Germline CDR1 is SGHRS and CDR2 is YFSETQ. Unmatched junction bases numbered 6, after V lost 4 bases and J lost 6 bases. The CDR3 DNA reads TGCGCCAGCAGCGACTCCGGGACTAGCGCCGGGGAGCTGTTTTTT. Amino acids: CASSDSGTSAGELFF.

This clone occurred once. The rearrangement joins TRBV7-6 to TRBJ2-5; 15 bases map to TRBD2. The CDR3 contains 16 residues. CDR1 is SGHVS and CDR2 is FNYEAQ in the germline V gene. The J segment lost 5 bases and the V segment lost 5 bases, leaving 6 bases of the junction unmatched. DNA for the CDR3: TGTGCCAGCAGCCCAGGACTAGCGGGAGGGAAGGAGACCCAGTACTTC. Translating it yields CASSPGLAGGKETQYF.

The rearrangement uses TRBV10-3 and TRBJ2-3; 14 bases match TRBD2. V trimming: 3 bases; J trimming: 2 bases; junction bases outside the gene matches: 16. The CDR3 runs 21 residues. Looked up from germline, CDR1 is ENHRY and CDR2 is SYGVKD. The chain's CDR3 is CAISEHGTSGSRKLHTDTQYF. The DNA of the CDR3 is TGTGCCATCAGTGAACACGGGACTAGCGGGAGTCGCAAGCTACACACAGATACGCAGTATTTT.

The chain couples TRBV5-1 to TRBJ1-1, with a tentative D call TRBD1 (5 bases). Trimming left V 3 bases short and J 11 bases short, with 23 bases between. This CDR3 has 15 amino acids. The V gene's germline CDR1 is SGHRS and CDR2 YFSETQ. Here the CDR3 reads CASSSNPVSSGGAFF. CDR3 nucleotides: TGCGCCAGCAGCTCGAATCCGGTCAGCTCCGGGGGGGCTTTCTTT.

The V and J genes are TRBV18 and TRBJ1-2, with 9 bases matching TRBD1. The CDR3 length is 13 residues. V lost 5 bases to trimming and J lost 7 bases; unmatched junction nucleotides: 5. CDR1 is KGHSH, CDR2 LQKENI, per germline. Written as DNA, the CDR3 is TGTGCCAGCTCAGTCGGGACAGGGTTTGGCTACACCTTC. Translated: CASSVGTGFGYTF.

J is TRBJ2-3 and V is TRBV7-9; D not certain. The CDR3 length is 10 residues. Germline V gene sequence: CDR1 SEHNR, CDR2 FQNEAQ (reference sequence). The V end lost 10 bases, the J end lost 3 bases, and 5 bases lay between the germline ends. The DNA of the CDR3 is TGTGCCATATCAACAGATACGCAGTATTTT. Amino acid sequence: CAISTDTQYF.

This clone has just one count. This chain uses TRBV6-5 with TRBJ2-7, with D possibly matching TRBD2 (6 bases). Trimming pared 0 bases from V and 6 bases from J, leaving 15 bases between. There are 15 residues in the CDR3. From germline, CDR1 is MNHEY and CDR2 SVGAGI. The CDR3: CASSYSTGLSVEQYF. The CDR3 bases are TGTGCCAGCAGTTACTCGACTGGACTATCGGTCGAGCAGTACTTC.